This TCR beta chain was sequenced for a study of PD-1 blockade in classical Hodgkin lymphoma. Findings and caveats of the study: Underlying causes for the observed repertoire differences were not defined, possibly disease activity or prior therapy. In newly diagnosed patients, baseline TCR diversity was reportedly below that of healthy donors.

This clone rates as medium-sized (0.01 to 0.1%). Its antigen is not identified. Germline V gives CDR1 SEHNR, CDR2 FQNEAQ (reference sequence). V shed 5 bases and J 5 bases; nucleotides not matched to a gene: 8. The CDR3 is 15 residues long. Assay used: immunoSEQ multiplex PCR; TCRdb lists only in-frame clones, some missing. The table shows some 23,000 clones, with around 63% occurring only once. All patients relapsed after autologous stem cell transplantation, and brentuximab vedotin exposure varied. The sample was peripheral blood mononuclear cells (PBMCs), taken at baseline. The chain uses TRBV7-9 and TRBJ1-2, with 10 positions matching TRBD1. The sequence derives from a human donor with classical Hodgkin lymphoma. The CDR3 DNA sequence: TGTGCCAGCAGCCAAGACGGACAGGGGGTATATGGCTACACCTTC. Protein sequence: CASSQDGQGVYGYTF.